The 2 T cell receptor beta chains reported below all come from one sample, sequenced in a study of blood T cell repertoires in COVID-19. TCRdb's table, derived via immunoSEQ multiplex PCR, lists solely in-frame clones and lacks some. The sample lists 150,000 to 200,000 clones, roughly nine tenths occurring once. Source material: peripheral blood. The receptors derive from a man between 40 and 49 years old with acute or convalescent COVID-19.

This clone was seen once. The rearrangement joins TRBV10-1 to TRBJ1-1, with D unclear. The length of the CDR3 is 14 residues. CDR1 WNHNN and CDR2 SYGVQD come from the germline V gene (reference sequence). Trimming pared 2 bases from V and 7 bases from J, leaving 14 bases between. The CDR3 DNA is TGCGCCAGCAGTGAGGACGCGAGGGCGGGTGAAGCTTTCTTT. This gives the protein CASSEDARAGEAFF.

This clone was detected only once. V and J are TRBV18 and TRBJ1-4; no clear D gene. The CDR3 runs 15 residues. Germline CDR1 and CDR2: KGHSH and LQKENI. V was clipped by 0 bases and J by 1 base, with 6 bases between them. Here the CDR3 DNA reads TGTGCCAGCTCACCACCACTGGTAACTAATGAAAAACTGTTTTTT. The encoded protein is CASSPPLVTNEKLFF.